This T cell receptor beta chain emerged from a study of identical twins. Overall study results and limits: Beta clonotypes that were abundant in cord blood contained fewer insertions, a pattern absent from memory repertoires. Sequences that were beta out-of-frame showed weaker excess twin sharing.

Germline values: CDR1 DFQATT, CDR2 SNEGSKA (reference sequence). This CDR3 is 12 amino acids long. The germline V and J ends were trimmed by 5 bases and 5 bases, with 12 bases remaining between them. TCRdb recomputed calls from the 5' RACE reads with MiXCR, one row per CDR3 protein. The sample consists of some 1,600,000 distinct CDR3 sequences, 25% to 35% of them appearing once. This clonotype was counted a few times. The antigen remains unidentified. The clonotype comes from a newborn girl in good health. The genes are TRBV20-1 and TRBJ1-1; the D is unclear. Source material: cord blood. CDR3 region: CSAEKALTEAFF. The CDR3 region has the DNA TGCAGTGCTGAAAAGGCCCTAACTGAAGCTTTCTTT.